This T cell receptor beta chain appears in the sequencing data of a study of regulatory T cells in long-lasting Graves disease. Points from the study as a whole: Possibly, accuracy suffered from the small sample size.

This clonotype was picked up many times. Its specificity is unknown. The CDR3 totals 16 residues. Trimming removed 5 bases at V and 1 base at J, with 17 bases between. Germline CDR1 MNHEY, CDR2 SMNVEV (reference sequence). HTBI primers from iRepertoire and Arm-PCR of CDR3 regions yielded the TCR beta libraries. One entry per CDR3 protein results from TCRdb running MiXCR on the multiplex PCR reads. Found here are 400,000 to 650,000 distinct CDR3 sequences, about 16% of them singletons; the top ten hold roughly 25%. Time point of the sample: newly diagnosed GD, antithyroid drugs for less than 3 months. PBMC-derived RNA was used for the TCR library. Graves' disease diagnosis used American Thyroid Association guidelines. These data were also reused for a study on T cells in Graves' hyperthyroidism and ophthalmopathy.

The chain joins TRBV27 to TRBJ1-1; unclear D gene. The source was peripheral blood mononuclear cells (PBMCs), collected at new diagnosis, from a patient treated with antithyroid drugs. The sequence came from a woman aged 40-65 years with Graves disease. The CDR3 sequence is CASSTLGPPQNTEAFF. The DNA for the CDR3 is TGTGCCAGCAGTACCCTCGGACCGCCTCAGAACACTGAAGCTTTCTTT.